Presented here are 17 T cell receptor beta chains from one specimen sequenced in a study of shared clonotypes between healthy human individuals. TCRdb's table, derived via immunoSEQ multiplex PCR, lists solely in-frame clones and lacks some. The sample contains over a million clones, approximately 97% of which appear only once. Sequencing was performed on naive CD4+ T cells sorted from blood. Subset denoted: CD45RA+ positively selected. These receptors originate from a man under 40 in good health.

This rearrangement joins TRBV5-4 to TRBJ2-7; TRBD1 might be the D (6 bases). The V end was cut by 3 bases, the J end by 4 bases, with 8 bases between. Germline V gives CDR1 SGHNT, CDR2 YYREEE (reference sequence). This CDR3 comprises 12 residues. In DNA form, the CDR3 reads TGTGCCAGCAGCTATACAGGGTACGAGCAGTACTTC. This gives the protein CASSYTGYEQYF. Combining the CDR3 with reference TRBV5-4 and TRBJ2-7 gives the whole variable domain ETGVTQSPTHLIKTRGQQVTLRCSSQSGHNTVSWYQQALGQGPQFIFQYYREEENGRGNFPPRFSGLQFPNYSSELNVNALELDDSALYLCASSYTGYEQYFGPGTRLTVT.

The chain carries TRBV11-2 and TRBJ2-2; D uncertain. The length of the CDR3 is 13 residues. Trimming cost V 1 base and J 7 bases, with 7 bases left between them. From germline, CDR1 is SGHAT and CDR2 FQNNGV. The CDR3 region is CASSLGRGGELFF. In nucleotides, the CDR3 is TGTGCCAGCAGCTTAGGGCGTGGCGGGGAGCTGTTTTTT.

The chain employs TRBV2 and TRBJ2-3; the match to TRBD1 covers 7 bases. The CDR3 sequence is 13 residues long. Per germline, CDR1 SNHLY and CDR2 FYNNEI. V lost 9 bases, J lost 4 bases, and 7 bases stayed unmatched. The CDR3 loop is CASSRGQADTQYF. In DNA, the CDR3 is TGTGCCAGTTCGAGGGGGCAAGCAGATACGCAGTATTTT.

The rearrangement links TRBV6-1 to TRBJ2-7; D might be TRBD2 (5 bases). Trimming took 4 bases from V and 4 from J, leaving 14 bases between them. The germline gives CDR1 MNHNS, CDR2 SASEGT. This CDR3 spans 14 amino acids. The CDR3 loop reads CASSVGRAGYEQYF. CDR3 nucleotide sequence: TGTGCCAGCAGTGTTGGGCGGGCTGGTTACGAGCAGTACTTC.

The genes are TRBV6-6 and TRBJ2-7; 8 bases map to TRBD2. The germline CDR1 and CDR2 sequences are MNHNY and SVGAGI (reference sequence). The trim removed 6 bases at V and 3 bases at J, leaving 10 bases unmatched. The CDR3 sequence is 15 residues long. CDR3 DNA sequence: TGTGCCAGCAGCCACCCCCGGGAGGGAAGCTACGAGCAGTACTTC. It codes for CASSHPREGSYEQYF.

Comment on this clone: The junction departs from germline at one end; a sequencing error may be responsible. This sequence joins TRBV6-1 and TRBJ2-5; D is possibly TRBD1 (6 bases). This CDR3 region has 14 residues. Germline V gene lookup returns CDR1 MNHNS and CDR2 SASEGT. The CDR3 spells CASTTGQPLYAANF. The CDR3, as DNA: TGTGCCAGCACTACAGGGCAGCCCCTCTATGCCGCTAACTTC.

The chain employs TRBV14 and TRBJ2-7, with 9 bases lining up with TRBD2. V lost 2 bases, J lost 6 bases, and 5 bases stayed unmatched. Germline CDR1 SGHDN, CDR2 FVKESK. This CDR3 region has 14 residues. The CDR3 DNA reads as TGTGCCAGCAGCCAACTAGCGGGAACCTCCGAGCAGTACTTC. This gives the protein CASSQLAGTSEQYF.

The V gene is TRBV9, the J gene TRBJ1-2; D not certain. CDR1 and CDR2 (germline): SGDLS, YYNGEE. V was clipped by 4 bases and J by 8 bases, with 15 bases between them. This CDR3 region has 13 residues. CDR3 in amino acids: CASSTILFIGYTF. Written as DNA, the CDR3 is TGTGCCAGCAGCACCATTTTGTTTATAGGCTACACCTTC.

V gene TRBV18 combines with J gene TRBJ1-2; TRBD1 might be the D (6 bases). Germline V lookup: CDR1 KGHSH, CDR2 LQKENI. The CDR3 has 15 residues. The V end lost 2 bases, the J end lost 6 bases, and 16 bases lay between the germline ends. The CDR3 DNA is TGTGCCAGCTCACCAACAACAGGGAATATAGATGGCTACACCTTC. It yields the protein CASSPTTGNIDGYTF. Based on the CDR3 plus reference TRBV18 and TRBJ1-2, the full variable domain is NAGVMQNPRHLVRRRGQEARLRCSPMKGHSHVYWYRQLPEEGLKFMVYLQKENIIDESGMPKERFSAEFPKEGPSILRIQQVVRGDSAAYFCASSPTTGNIDGYTFGSGTRLTVV.

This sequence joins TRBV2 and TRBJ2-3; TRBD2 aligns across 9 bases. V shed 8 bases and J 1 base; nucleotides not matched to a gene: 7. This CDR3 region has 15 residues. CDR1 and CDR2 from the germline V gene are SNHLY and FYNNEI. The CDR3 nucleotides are TGTGCCAGCGGAAGTAGCGGGAGTGGCACAGATACGCAGTATTTT. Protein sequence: CASGSSGSGTDTQYF. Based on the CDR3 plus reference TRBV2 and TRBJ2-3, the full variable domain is EPEVTQTPSHQVTQMGQEVILRCVPISNHLYFYWYRQILGQKVEFLVSFYNNEISEKSEIFDDQFSVERPDGSNFTLKIRSTKLEDSAMYFCASGSSGSGTDTQYFGPGTRLTVL.

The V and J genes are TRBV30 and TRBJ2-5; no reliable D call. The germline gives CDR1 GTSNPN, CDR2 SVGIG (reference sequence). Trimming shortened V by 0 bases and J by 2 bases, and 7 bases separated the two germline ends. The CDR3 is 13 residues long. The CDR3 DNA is TGTGCCTGGAGTGTGGTATTTCAAGAGACCCAGTACTTC. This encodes CAWSVVFQETQYF.

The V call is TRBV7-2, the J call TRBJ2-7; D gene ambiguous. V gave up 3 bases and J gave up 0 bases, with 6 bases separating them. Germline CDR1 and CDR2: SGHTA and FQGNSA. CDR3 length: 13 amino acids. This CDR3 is CASSFDNSYEQYF. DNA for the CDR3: TGTGCCAGCAGCTTTGATAACTCCTACGAGCAGTACTTC.

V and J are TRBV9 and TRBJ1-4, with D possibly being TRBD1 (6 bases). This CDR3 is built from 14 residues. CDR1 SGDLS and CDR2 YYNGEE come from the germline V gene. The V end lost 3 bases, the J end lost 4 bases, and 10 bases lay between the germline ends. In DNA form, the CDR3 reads TGTGCCAGCAGCGGAGGACAGAATAATGAAAAACTGTTTTTT. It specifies CASSGGQNNEKLFF.

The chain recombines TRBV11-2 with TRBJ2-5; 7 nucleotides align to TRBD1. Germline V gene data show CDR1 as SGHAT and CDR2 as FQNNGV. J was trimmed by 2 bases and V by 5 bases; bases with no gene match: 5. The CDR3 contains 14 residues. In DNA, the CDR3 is TGTGCCAGCAGCCCCCTGACAGGGCAAGAGACCCAGTACTTC. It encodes CASSPLTGQETQYF.

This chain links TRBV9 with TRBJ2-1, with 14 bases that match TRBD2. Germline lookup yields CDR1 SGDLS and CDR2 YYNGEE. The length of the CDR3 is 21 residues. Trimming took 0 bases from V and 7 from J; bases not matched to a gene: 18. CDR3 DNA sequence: TGTGCCAGCAGCGTAGGGCCGACTAGCGGGAGGGCCAACACCCTGAGGAATGAGCAGTTCTTC. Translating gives CASSVGPTSGRANTLRNEQFF.

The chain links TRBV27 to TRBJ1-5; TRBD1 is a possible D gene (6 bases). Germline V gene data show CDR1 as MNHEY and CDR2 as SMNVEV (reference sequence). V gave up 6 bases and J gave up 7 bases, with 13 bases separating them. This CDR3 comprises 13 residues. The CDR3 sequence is CASRAGGGQPQHF. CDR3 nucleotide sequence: TGTGCCAGCAGGGCGGGAGGGGGGCAGCCCCAGCATTTT.

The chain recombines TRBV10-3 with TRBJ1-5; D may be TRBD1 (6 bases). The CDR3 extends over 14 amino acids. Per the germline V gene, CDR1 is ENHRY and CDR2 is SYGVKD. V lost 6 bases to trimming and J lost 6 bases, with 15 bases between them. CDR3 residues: CAIREQGASQPQHF. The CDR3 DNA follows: TGTGCCATCAGGGAACAGGGAGCGAGTCAGCCCCAGCATTTT.